This T cell receptor (beta chain) appears in the sequencing data of a study of OX40 agonist ivuxolimab in advanced cancers. This CDR3 spans 14 amino acids. Germline-derived CDR1 and CDR2 are SGHTA and FQGTGA. V lost 1 base, J lost 6 bases, and 12 bases lay in between. The assay was immunoSEQ multiplex PCR, and TCRdb's table has in-frame clones only and misses some. The profile shows 71,000 or so clones, 86% of them singletons. This specimen was CD4+ or CD8+ T cells sorted from blood, taken in a trial of the OX40 agonist ivuxolimab. The gene calls are TRBV7-3 and TRBJ1-1; D unclear. The origin of this receptor is an adult with an advanced solid tumor such as melanoma, head and neck, liver or kidney cancer. The DNA of the CDR3 is TGTGCCAGCAGCTTAATGTCGTCGGTCCCTGAAGCTTTCTTT. This gives the protein CASSLMSSVPEAFF.